The T cell receptor beta chain under discussion was sequenced for a study of post-analysis software for immune sequencing data. Overall study: Relapsing-remitting, secondary progressive and progressive-relapsing multiple sclerosis were all included among the disease courses. General study points: Samples made in the same batch grouped tightly together by F measure. In patients, TRBV5-6, TRBV5-1 and TRBV20-1 belonged to five TRBV segments found more frequently than in controls. The study found significantly lower normalized Chao1 diversity in multiple sclerosis patients than in controls.

Details on this clonotype: The antigen is undetermined.

Unique molecular identifiers tagged the TCR beta cDNA libraries. There were 1 to 10 million T cells, and about half a million cDNA molecules came from them. Via MiXCR, TCRdb re-called the PCR reads, giving one row per CDR3 protein. This sample has approximately 660,000 distinct CDR3 sequences; 59% occur once, and the top ten carry around 11%. In germline, CDR1 is SGHTA, CDR2 FQGTGA. V was clipped by 5 bases and J by 5 bases, with 15 bases between them. CDR3 length equals 14 residues. The V call is TRBV7-3, the J call TRBJ1-1; D possibly corresponds to TRBD1 (5 bases). The TCR sequence derives from a girl aged 2-9 years with multiple sclerosis. Material for sequencing was blood. CDR3 region: CASSSTGTRTEAFF. The CDR3 nucleotides are TGTGCCAGCAGCAGCACCGGGACTCGTACTGAAGCTTTCTTT.